A selection of T cell receptor beta chains follows, all from one sample in a study of blood T cell repertoires in COVID-19. Only in-frame clones appear in the TCRdb table, and some are missing; sequencing was by immunoSEQ multiplex PCR. The sample carries more than 110,000 clones, about 75% recorded once. The sequencing sample was made of PBMCs or T cells enriched from blood (not recorded which). The receptors derive from a woman in her forties or fifties who had recovered from COVID-19. Each CDR3 is given with its conserved first and last residue. A D gene is named only where the DNA matches it firmly. Part of the rows lack a size; the others show once, few, many or a class for expanded clones.

j_call: TRBJ1-2
clone_size: few
d_call: NA
v_call: TRBV29-1
cdr3_aa: CSVPKGADYGYTF
cdr3_nt: TGCAGCGTGCCCAAAGGGGCGGACTATGGCTACACCTTC

j_call: TRBJ2-7
clone_size: NA
d_call: NA
v_call: TRBV6-5
cdr3_aa: CASSYSGHTYEQYF
cdr3_nt: TGTGCCAGCAGTTACTCAGGACATACCTACGAGCAGTACTTC

j_call: TRBJ1-2
clone_size: NA
d_call: TRBD1
v_call: TRBV5-6
cdr3_aa: CASSLRQGDGYTF
cdr3_nt: TGTGCCAGCAGCTTGCGACAGGGGGATGGCTACACCTTC

j_call: TRBJ1-6
clone_size: NA
d_call: NA
v_call: TRBV16
cdr3_aa: CASSQSTGAGSPLHF
cdr3_nt: TGTGCCAGCAGCCAATCAACAGGCGCCGGGTCACCCCTCCACTTT

j_call: TRBJ2-1
clone_size: many
d_call: NA
v_call: TRBV2
cdr3_aa: CATRGQGRNEQFF
cdr3_nt: TGTGCCACCCGAGGCCAGGGGCGGAATGAGCAGTTCTTC

j_call: TRBJ2-3
clone_size: NA
d_call: NA
v_call: TRBV7-3
cdr3_aa: CASSPISTDTQYF
cdr3_nt: TGTGCCAGCAGCCCAATTAGCACAGATACGCAGTATTTT

j_call: TRBJ2-7
clone_size: NA
d_call: NA
v_call: TRBV9
cdr3_aa: CASSVGPFSYEQYF
cdr3_nt: TGTGCCAGCAGCGTAGGTCCCTTCTCCTACGAGCAGTACTTC

j_call: TRBJ2-5
clone_size: NA
d_call: TRBD2
v_call: TRBV7-6
cdr3_aa: CASSSIAGPQETQYF
cdr3_nt: TGTGCCAGCAGCTCGATAGCGGGGCCTCAAGAGACCCAGTACTTC

j_call: TRBJ2-7
clone_size: NA
d_call: TRBD2
v_call: TRBV2
cdr3_aa: CASSVWAGEYAQYF
cdr3_nt: TGTGCCAGCAGTGTTTGGGCGGGGGAATACGCGCAGTACTTC

j_call: TRBJ1-5
clone_size: NA
d_call: NA
v_call: TRBV2
cdr3_aa: CASTGEGQPQHF
cdr3_nt: TGTGCCAGCACTGGAGAGGGACAGCCCCAGCATTTT

j_call: TRBJ2-7
clone_size: NA
d_call: NA
v_call: TRBV18
cdr3_aa: CASSPGDSYEQYF
cdr3_nt: TGTGCCAGCTCACCTGGAGATTCCTACGAGCAGTACTTC

j_call: TRBJ2-7
clone_size: NA
d_call: TRBD2
v_call: TRBV5-1
cdr3_aa: CASSRSGTSGRVGQYF
cdr3_nt: TGCGCCAGCAGCCGCTCCGGGACTAGCGGGAGGGTGGGGCAGTACTTC

j_call: TRBJ1-6
clone_size: NA
d_call: TRBD1
v_call: TRBV19
cdr3_aa: CASSPGLGQGSSLHF
cdr3_nt: TGTGCCAGTAGTCCCGGGCTGGGACAGGGCTCATCGCTCCACTTT

j_call: TRBJ2-3
clone_size: NA
d_call: NA
v_call: TRBV6-5
cdr3_aa: CASTRTLLGTDTQYF
cdr3_nt: TGTGCCAGCACCAGGACTCTACTCGGCACAGATACGCAGTATTTT

j_call: TRBJ2-2
clone_size: few
d_call: NA
v_call: TRBV3-1/TRBV3-2
cdr3_aa: CASSQVPGSPTGELFF
cdr3_nt: TGTGCCAGCAGCCAAGTTCCGGGAAGCCCCACCGGGGAGCTGTTTTTT

j_call: TRBJ2-3
clone_size: once
d_call: NA
v_call: TRBV24-1
cdr3_aa: CATSDLSTDTQYF
cdr3_nt: TGTGCCACCAGTGATCTAAGCACAGATACGCAGTATTTT

j_call: TRBJ1-2
clone_size: NA
d_call: NA
v_call: TRBV21-1
cdr3_aa: CASSGRRLDGGYTF
cdr3_nt: TGTGCCAGCAGCGGTAGGAGGCTAGATGGCGGCTACACCTTC

j_call: TRBJ2-2
clone_size: NA
d_call: NA
v_call: TRBV7-9
cdr3_aa: CASSLVMRGGELFF
cdr3_nt: TGTGCCAGCAGCTTAGTTATGCGCGGCGGGGAGCTGTTTTTT

j_call: TRBJ1-2
clone_size: NA
d_call: NA
v_call: TRBV19
cdr3_aa: CASSIGVPNYGYTF
cdr3_nt: TGTGCCAGTAGTATCGGGGTTCCTAACTATGGCTACACCTTC

j_call: TRBJ2-5
clone_size: NA
d_call: NA
v_call: TRBV7-9
cdr3_aa: CASSLGGRQETQYF
cdr3_nt: TGTGCCAGCAGCTTAGGGGGGCGCCAAGAGACCCAGTACTTC

j_call: TRBJ2-3
clone_size: NA
d_call: TRBD1
v_call: TRBV9
cdr3_aa: CASSERGRDTQYF
cdr3_nt: TGTGCCAGCAGCGAGAGGGGGCGAGATACGCAGTATTTT

j_call: TRBJ1-1
clone_size: NA
d_call: NA
v_call: TRBV9
cdr3_aa: CASSVVPGTEAFF
cdr3_nt: TGTGCCAGCAGCGTAGTCCCAGGAACTGAAGCTTTCTTT

j_call: TRBJ2-5
clone_size: NA
d_call: NA
v_call: TRBV2
cdr3_aa: CASRDRKETQYF
cdr3_nt: TGTGCCAGCAGAGACAGGAAAGAGACCCAGTACTTC

j_call: TRBJ1-4
clone_size: NA
d_call: TRBD1
v_call: TRBV10-3
cdr3_aa: CAISEGLTGGAGEKLFF
cdr3_nt: TGTGCCATCAGTGAAGGTCTGACAGGGGGCGCTGGTGAAAAACTGTTTTTT

j_call: TRBJ1-6
clone_size: NA
d_call: NA
v_call: TRBV7-8
cdr3_aa: CASSLYRDPWNSPLHF
cdr3_nt: TGTGCCAGCAGCTTGTACAGGGACCCTTGGAATTCACCCCTCCACTTT

j_call: TRBJ2-1
clone_size: NA
d_call: TRBD2
v_call: TRBV7-3
cdr3_aa: CASSPGSGASSYNEQFF
cdr3_nt: TGTGCCAGCAGCCCCGGTAGCGGGGCGAGCTCCTACAATGAGCAGTTCTTC

j_call: TRBJ1-2
clone_size: once
d_call: NA
v_call: TRBV18
cdr3_aa: CASSPVLTARVFRYTF
cdr3_nt: TGTGCCAGCTCACCAGTCTTGACTGCCCGCGTATTTCGCTACACCTTC

j_call: TRBJ1-2
clone_size: NA
d_call: TRBD1
v_call: TRBV28
cdr3_aa: CASRTPGTASYGYTF
cdr3_nt: TGTGCCAGCAGAACACCCGGGACAGCATCTTATGGCTACACCTTC

j_call: TRBJ2-3
clone_size: NA
d_call: TRBD2
v_call: TRBV5-1
cdr3_aa: CASSATSGGPQDTQYF
cdr3_nt: TGCGCCAGCAGCGCCACTAGCGGGGGGCCTCAAGATACGCAGTATTTT

j_call: TRBJ2-4
clone_size: NA
d_call: TRBD1
v_call: TRBV24-1
cdr3_aa: CATIIGQGSKNIQYF
cdr3_nt: TGTGCCACCATTATCGGACAGGGATCCAAAAACATTCAGTACTTC